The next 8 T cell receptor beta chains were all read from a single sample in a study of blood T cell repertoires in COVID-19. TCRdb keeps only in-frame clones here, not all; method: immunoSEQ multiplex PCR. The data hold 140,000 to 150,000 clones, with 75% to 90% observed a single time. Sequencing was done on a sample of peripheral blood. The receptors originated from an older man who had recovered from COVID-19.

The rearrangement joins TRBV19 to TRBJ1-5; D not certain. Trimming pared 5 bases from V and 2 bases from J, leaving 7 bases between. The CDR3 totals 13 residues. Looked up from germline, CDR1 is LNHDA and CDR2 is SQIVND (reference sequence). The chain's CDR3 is CASSLTGNQPQHF. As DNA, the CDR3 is TGTGCCAGTAGTTTAACAGGCAATCAGCCCCAGCATTTT. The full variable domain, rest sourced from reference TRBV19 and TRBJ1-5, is DGGITQSPKYLFRKEGQNVTLSCEQNLNHDAMYWYRQDPGQGLRLIYYSQIVNDFQKGDIAEGYSVSREKKESFPLTVTSAQKNPTAFYLCASSLTGNQPQHFGDGTRLSIL.

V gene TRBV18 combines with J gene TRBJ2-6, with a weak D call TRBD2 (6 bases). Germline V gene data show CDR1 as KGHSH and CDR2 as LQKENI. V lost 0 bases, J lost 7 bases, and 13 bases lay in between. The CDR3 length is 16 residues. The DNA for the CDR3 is TGTGCCAGCTCACCACCCTCCGGGAGAGGAGCCAACGTCCTGACTTTC. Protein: CASSPPSGRGANVLTF.

The CDR3 sequence is CASSGQGARDGYTF. The CDR3 region has the DNA TGTGCCAGCAGCGGACAGGGGGCGCGAGATGGCTACACCTTC. V usage is TRBV2 and J usage is TRBJ1-2, with TRBD1 matching over 11 bases. The trim removed 6 bases at V and 6 bases at J, leaving 6 bases unmatched. This CDR3 region has 14 residues. Germline V gives CDR1 SNHLY, CDR2 FYNNEI.

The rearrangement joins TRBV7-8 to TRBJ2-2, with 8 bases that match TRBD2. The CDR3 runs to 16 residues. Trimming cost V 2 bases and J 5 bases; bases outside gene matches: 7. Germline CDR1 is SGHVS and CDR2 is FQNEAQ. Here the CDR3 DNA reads TGTGCCAGCAGCTTACGGGAGGGCCGGGGTACCGGGGAGCTGTTTTTT. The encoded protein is CASSLREGRGTGELFF.

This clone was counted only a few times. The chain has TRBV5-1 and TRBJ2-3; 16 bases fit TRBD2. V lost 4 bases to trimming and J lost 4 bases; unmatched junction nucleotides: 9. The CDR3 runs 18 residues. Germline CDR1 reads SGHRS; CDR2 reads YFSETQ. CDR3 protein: CASSLLRGTSGRADTQYF. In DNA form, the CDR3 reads TGCGCCAGCAGCCTGTTAAGAGGGACTAGCGGGAGGGCAGATACGCAGTATTTT. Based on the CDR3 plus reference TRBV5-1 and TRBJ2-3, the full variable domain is KAGVTQTPRYLIKTRGQQVTLSCSPISGHRSVSWYQQTPGQGLQFLFEYFSETQRNKGNFPGRFSGRQFSNSRSEMNVSTLELGDSALYLCASSLLRGTSGRADTQYFGPGTRLTVL.

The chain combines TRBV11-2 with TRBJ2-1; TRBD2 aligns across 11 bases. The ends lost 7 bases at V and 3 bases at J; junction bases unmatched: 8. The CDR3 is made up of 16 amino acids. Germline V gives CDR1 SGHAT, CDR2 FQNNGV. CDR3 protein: CASNRLGLAVYNEQFF. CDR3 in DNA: TGTGCCAGCAACCGACTGGGACTAGCGGTCTACAATGAGCAGTTCTTC.

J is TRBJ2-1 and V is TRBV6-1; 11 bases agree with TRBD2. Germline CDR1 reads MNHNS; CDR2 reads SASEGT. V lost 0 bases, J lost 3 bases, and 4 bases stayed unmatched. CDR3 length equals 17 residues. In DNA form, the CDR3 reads TGTGCCAGCAGTGAAGCCCTTGGACTAGCGGGCTACAATGAGCAGTTCTTC. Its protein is CASSEALGLAGYNEQFF.

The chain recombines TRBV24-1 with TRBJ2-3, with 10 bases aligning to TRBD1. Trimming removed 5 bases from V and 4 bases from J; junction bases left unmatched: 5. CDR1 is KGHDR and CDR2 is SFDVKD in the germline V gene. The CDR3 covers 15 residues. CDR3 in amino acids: CATSGGQGDADTQYF. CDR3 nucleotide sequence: TGTGCCACCAGTGGTGGACAGGGGGATGCAGATACGCAGTATTTT.